The 10 T cell receptor beta chains below were found in one sample sequenced in a study of OX40 agonist ivuxolimab in advanced cancers. Here immunoSEQ multiplex PCR was the method, and the copy in TCRdb shows in-frame clones only, minus some. The sample consists of about 72,000 clones, around 89% of them appearing once. The sequenced sample was CD4+ or CD8+ T cells sorted from blood, obtained in a trial of the OX40 agonist ivuxolimab. Receptors were obtained from an adult with an advanced solid tumor such as melanoma, head and neck, liver or kidney cancer.

The chain combines TRBV4-1 with TRBJ1-4; D not certain. V was clipped by 0 bases and J by 11 bases, with 19 bases between them. Germline lookup yields CDR1 MGHRA and CDR2 YSYEKL. The CDR3 runs 16 residues. The CDR3 DNA reads as TGCGCCAGCAGCCAAGAAAGGGTCGCCCGCATCGGGAAACTGTTTTTT. Its translation: CASSQERVARIGKLFF.

The chain employs TRBV7-8 and TRBJ2-4; D is unresolved. V was pared by 5 bases and J by 6 bases, with 14 bases between. This CDR3 has 14 residues. The germline V gene encodes CDR1 SGHVS and CDR2 FQNEAQ. The CDR3 DNA reads as TGTGCCAGCAGCCCCACCGGCAGTCTAAACATTCAGTACTTC. Translating gives CASSPTGSLNIQYF.

On this clone: The sample has other DNA sequences that encode this CDR3 too. The V call is TRBV19, the J call TRBJ2-3; 10 bases are shared with TRBD1. The ends lost 8 bases at V and 3 bases at J; junction bases unmatched: 5. The germline gives CDR1 LNHDA, CDR2 SQIVND (reference sequence). The CDR3 totals 14 residues. CDR3 loop: CASSSGQGTDTQYF. The CDR3 coding sequence is TGTGCCAGTTCCTCGGGACAGGGGACAGATACGCAGTATTTT.

This clone was found once. V is TRBV30 and J is TRBJ2-1, with 10 bases that match TRBD2. V dropped 3 bases and J dropped 6; count of bases not matched to a gene: 5. This CDR3 has 14 amino acids. Per germline, CDR1 GTSNPN and CDR2 SVGIG (reference sequence). The chain's CDR3 is CAWSRERGGNEQFF. As DNA, the CDR3 is TGTGCCTGGAGCAGAGAGCGGGGGGGCAATGAGCAGTTCTTC.

The V call is TRBV18, the J call TRBJ1-6, with TRBD1 identical over 9 bases. The CDR3 length is 16 residues. CDR1 is KGHSH and CDR2 is LQKENI in the germline V gene. Trimming removed 3 bases from V and 9 bases from J; junction bases left unmatched: 9. CDR3 sequence reads: CASSPAGQGVSSPLHF. The CDR3 coding sequence is TGTGCCAGCTCACCGGCGGGACAGGGTGTTTCTTCACCCCTCCACTTT.

The rearrangement uses TRBV7-3 and TRBJ2-1; 7 nucleotides agree with TRBD2. From germline, CDR1 is SGHTA and CDR2 FQGTGA. The ends lost 1 base at V and 7 bases at J; junction bases unmatched: 7. CDR3 size: 15 residues. The CDR3, as DNA: TGTGCCAGCAGCTTAATGGCGGGAGAGCATAATGAGCAGTTCTTC. Its protein is CASSLMAGEHNEQFF.

The rearrangement links TRBV25-1 to TRBJ2-4, with D perhaps matching TRBD1 or TRBD2 (5 bases each). With 4 bases removed from V and 5 bases from J, the gap between germline ends came to 15 bases. Germline V gene lookup returns CDR1 MGHDK and CDR2 SYGVNS. This CDR3 contains 15 residues. The DNA for the CDR3 is TGTGCCAGCAGTGGCTCCGAGGGGTGGGAAAACATTCAGTACTTC. Translation gives CASSGSEGWENIQYF.

The chain couples TRBV7-9 to TRBJ2-5; tentative D call: TRBD2 (5 bases). The ends were cut back, 8 bases at V and 5 bases at J, with 15 bases in the middle. Germline-derived CDR1 and CDR2 are SEHNR and FQNEAQ (reference sequence). The CDR3 loop spans 13 amino acids. CDR3 region: CASGPEVVETQYF. Written as DNA, the CDR3 is TGTGCCAGCGGGCCGGAGGTAGTCGAGACCCAGTACTTC.

The chain couples TRBV9 to TRBJ2-7; perhaps TRBD1 as D (7 bases). Trimming took off 4 bases at V and 0 bases at J, with 17 bases between the two ends. CDR1 is SGDLS and CDR2 is YYNGEE in the germline V gene. The CDR3 is 16 residues long. CDR3 DNA sequence: TGTGCCAGCAGCCCCAGGGGGGCAGGGAGCTCCTACGAGCAGTACTTC. Amino acids: CASSPRGAGSSYEQYF.

The V gene is TRBV2, the J gene TRBJ1-2, with TRBD1 matching over 7 bases. The CDR3 length is 16 residues. Losses at the gene ends were 6 bases for V and 2 bases for J; bases not matched to a gene: 12. In germline, CDR1 is SNHLY, CDR2 FYNNEI. CDR3 residues: CASRPGTERLNYGYTF. The CDR3 coding sequence is TGTGCCAGCAGACCCGGGACAGAGCGGTTAAACTATGGCTACACCTTC.